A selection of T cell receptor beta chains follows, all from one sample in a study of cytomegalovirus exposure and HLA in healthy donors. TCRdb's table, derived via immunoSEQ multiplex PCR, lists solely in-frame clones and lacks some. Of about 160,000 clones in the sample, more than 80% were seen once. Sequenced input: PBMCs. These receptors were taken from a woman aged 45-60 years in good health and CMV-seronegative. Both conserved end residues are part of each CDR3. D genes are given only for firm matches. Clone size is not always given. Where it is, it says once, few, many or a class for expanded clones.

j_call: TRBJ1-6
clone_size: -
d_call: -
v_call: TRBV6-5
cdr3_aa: CAGSFSNSPLHF
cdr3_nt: TGTGCCGGCAGCTTCAGTAATTCACCCCTCCACTTT

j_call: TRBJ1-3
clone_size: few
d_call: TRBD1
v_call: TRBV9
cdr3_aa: CASSIRDSGNTIYF
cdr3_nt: TGTGCCAGCAGCATTCGGGACAGCGGAAACACCATATATTTT

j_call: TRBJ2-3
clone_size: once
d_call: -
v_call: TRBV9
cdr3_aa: CASSADLSTDTQYF
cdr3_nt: TGTGCCAGCAGCGCGGACTTATCCACAGATACGCAGTATTTT

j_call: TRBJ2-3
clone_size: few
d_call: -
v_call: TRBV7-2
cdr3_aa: CASSLGVRGAISTDTQYF
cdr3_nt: TGTGCCAGCAGCTTAGGAGTCAGGGGAGCAATCAGCACAGATACGCAGTATTTT

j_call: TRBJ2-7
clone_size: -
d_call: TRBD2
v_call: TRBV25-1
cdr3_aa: CASSGGSIYEQYF
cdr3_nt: TGTGCCAGCAGCGGGGGGAGTATCTACGAGCAGTACTTC

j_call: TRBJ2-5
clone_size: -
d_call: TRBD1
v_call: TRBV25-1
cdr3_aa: CASRKGQGQETQYF
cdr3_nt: TGTGCCAGCAGGAAAGGACAGGGGCAAGAGACCCAGTACTTC

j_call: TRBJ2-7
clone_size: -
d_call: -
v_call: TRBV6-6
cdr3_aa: CASGPLPYEQYF
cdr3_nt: TGTGCCAGCGGGCCGCTGCCCTACGAGCAGTACTTC

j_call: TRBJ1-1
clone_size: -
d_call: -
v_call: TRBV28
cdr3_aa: CASRLPTAMNTEAFF
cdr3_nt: TGTGCCAGCAGGCTCCCGACAGCCATGAACACTGAAGCTTTCTTT

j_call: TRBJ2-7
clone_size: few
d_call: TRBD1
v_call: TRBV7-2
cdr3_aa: CASSNRRDRGSEQYF
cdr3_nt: TGTGCCAGCAGCAACCGCCGGGACAGGGGAAGCGAGCAGTACTTC

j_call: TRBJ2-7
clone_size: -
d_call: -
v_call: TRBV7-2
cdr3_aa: CASSLFSGPAYEQYF
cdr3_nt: TGTGCCAGCAGTCTATTTAGCGGACCTGCCTACGAGCAGTACTTC

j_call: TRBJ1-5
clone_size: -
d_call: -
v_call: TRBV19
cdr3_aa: CASSITTGGLNQPQHF
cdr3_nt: TGTGCCAGTAGTATTACAACGGGGGGCCTCAATCAGCCCCAGCATTTT

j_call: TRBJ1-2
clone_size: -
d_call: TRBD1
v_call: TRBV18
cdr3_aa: CASSGTVTGPYGYTF
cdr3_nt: TGTGCCAGCTCCGGGACAGTGACAGGGCCCTATGGCTACACCTTC

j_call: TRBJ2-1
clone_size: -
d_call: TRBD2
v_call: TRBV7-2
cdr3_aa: CASTLRASGRKNNEQFF
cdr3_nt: TGTGCCAGCACACTACGGGCTAGCGGGAGAAAAAACAATGAGCAGTTCTTC

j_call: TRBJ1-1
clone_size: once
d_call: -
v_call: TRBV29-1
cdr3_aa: CSVLPKRMNTEAFF
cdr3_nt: TGCAGCGTCCTCCCTAAACGCATGAACACTGAAGCTTTCTTT

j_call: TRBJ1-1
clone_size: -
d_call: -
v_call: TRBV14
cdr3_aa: CASSQLWNTEAFF
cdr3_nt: TGTGCCAGCAGCCAACTGTGGAACACTGAAGCTTTCTTT

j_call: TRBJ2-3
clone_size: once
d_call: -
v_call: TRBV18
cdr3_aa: CASSNGQGSAGAQYF
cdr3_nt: TGTGCCAGCTCAAATGGCCAGGGGAGTGCCGGGGCGCAGTATTTT

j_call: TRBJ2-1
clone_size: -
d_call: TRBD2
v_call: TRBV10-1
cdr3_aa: CASRRGLVAYNEQFF
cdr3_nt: TGCGCCAGCAGGAGGGGACTAGTGGCGTACAATGAGCAGTTCTTC

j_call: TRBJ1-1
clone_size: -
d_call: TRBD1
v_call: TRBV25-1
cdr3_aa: CASSDVNRGSPEAFF
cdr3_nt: TGTGCCAGCAGTGACGTTAACAGGGGATCGCCTGAAGCTTTCTTT